This TCR beta chain originates from a study of blood T cell repertoires in COVID-19 (dated by TCRdb to 2018 to 2020). About the full investigation: Samples from collaborators originated in the United States, Italy and Spain and spanned both the acute and convalescent phases of COVID-19. Deeply sampled blood TCRbeta repertoires from subjects exposed to, actively infected with, or recovered from COVID-19 were included in the dataset. The sample metadata nearly always contained a de-identified subject ID, COVID-19 status, age in years and sex. Samples were obtained from the ongoing ImmuneRACE study (first 160 participants) and from 1,200 or so subjects provided by 6 global collaborators. The material from the prospective study consisted of cDNA or gDNA derived from T cells, B-cell-depleted T cells, or PBMCs. The repertoires were released in a freely available public database intended as a resource for research on the immune response to SARS-CoV-2. HLA class I and class II types, where available, came from metadata supplied by the sample provider rather than from assay-based typing.

The collaborating institutions used their own protocols to collect whole blood in K2EDTA tubes. For TCRbeta analysis, collaborators shipped samples in one of three forms: frozen whole blood, isolated PBMCs, or DNA extracted from either of those sample types. Per the germline V gene, MNHEY is the CDR1 and SVGAGI is the CDR2. There are 14 amino acids in the CDR3, from cysteine to phenylalanine inclusive. The DNA shown is the 42-base CDR3, in frame from base 1. The junction shows trimming of 3 bases on V and 9 bases on J, and the gene matches do not reach 4 bases of it. Study-wide findings and limitations: The quantity of clinical and demographic metadata differed by source and by participant and was supplied without curation.

TCRbeta CDR3 regions were amplified from genomic DNA using the immunoSEQ Assay, a bias-controlled multiplex PCR. On the authors' methods: Within the assay, amplification of reference gene primers was used to estimate how many nucleated cells each sample contained. Sequence reads were collapsed and filtered to measure the absolute abundance of every unique TCRbeta CDR3 rearrangement. For each sample, productive Simpson clonality was calculated as the square root of Simpson's diversity index over productive rearrangements. TCRdb mirrors the immuneACCESS table, restricted to in-frame sequences. Some clones are absent from its copies; in checked studies, under half trace to an unresolved V gene, and the reason for the others is unknown. Clonal size and the V and J genes are those of that table, whereas D and trimming came from the DNA. The sample profile shows 35,000 to 40,000 clones; 80% to 90% of them were found once. The ten largest clones take up around 20% of the sample.

The table lists this clone with a count of one. Its antigen remains undetermined. The sample holds no much larger clone one base away, and base qualities are not on file. Sample: peripheral blood. This TCR came from a man in his 70s with acute or convalescent COVID-19. The chain joins TRBV6-5 to TRBJ2-1; 11 of the junction bases match TRBD2. The bases are TGTGCCAGCAGTTATTTAGCGGGAGGGGTTGAGCAGTTCTTC. It specifies CASSYLAGGVEQFF.